The clone carrying this T cell receptor beta chain was counted at least ten times. This specimen comes from a study of T-cell reconstitution after alpha-beta-depleted transplantation in children. TCRbeta library preparation incorporated unique molecular identifiers. MiXCR was run by TCRdb on the PCR reads, yielding one entry per CDR3 protein. The data hold fewer than 550,000 distinct CDR3 sequences, with approximately 10% observed a single time. V was trimmed by 5 bases and J by 3 bases, leaving 4 bases between them. This CDR3 has 12 amino acids. Here the sequenced sample was PBMCs from the stem cell graft donor, taken from the stem cell graft. This clonotype was sampled from a human donor who donated a stem cell graft to a child with acute myeloid leukemia. This rearrangement joins TRBV12-3 or TRBV12-4 to TRBJ2-2; D unresolved. The CDR3 nucleotides read TGTGCCAGCAGTCGAGACACCGGGGAGCTGTTTTTT. Translating it yields CASSRDTGELFF.